This TCR beta chain stems from a study of tumor and adjacent non-tumor tissue in lung cancer. About the study: Samples averaged about 3.8 million productive TCRbeta reads each.

RNA was extracted from bulk tissue without any cell sorting. As for this clonotype: Its antigen is unknown.

Regarding the study as a whole: Tumor tissue had significantly higher TCR diversity than normal lung. Tumor repertoires had a smaller top 100 clone share than normal lung. Tumor TCR diversity, when higher, was linked to shorter survival.

A modified ARM-PCR protocol with three rounds of nested PCR amplified TCRbeta. TCRdb analysed the multiplex PCR reads with MiXCR anew, one entry per CDR3 protein. The sample contains 90,000 to 110,000 distinct CDR3 sequences, around 75% of which appear only once. The germline gives CDR1 DFQATT, CDR2 SNEGSKA (reference sequence). V was shortened by 5 bases and J by 9 bases, with 17 bases between the two germline ends. The CDR3 length is 13 residues. The origin of this receptor is a woman aged 55-70 years with non-small cell lung cancer. This sequence joins TRBV20-1 and TRBJ2-1; D ambiguous. Sequencing input: lung tumor tissue. CDR3 in DNA: TGCAGTGCTTGGGCTCATATGAACACTGAGCAGTTCTTC. Its translation is CSAWAHMNTEQFF.